A selection of T cell receptor beta chains follows, all from one sample in a study of blood T cell repertoires in COVID-19. TCRdb's copy holds only in-frame clones and misses some; the assay was immunoSEQ multiplex PCR. The sample carries roughly 250,000 clones, about 90% recorded once. The source material was PBMCs or T cells enriched from blood (not recorded which). These receptor sequences come from a human donor in a cohort exposed to, infected with or recovered from COVID-19 (not recorded which). The donor label of this sample is uncertain. The CDR3 runs from the conserved cysteine through the conserved F or W. A D gene is named only where the DNA matches it firmly. Clone size is stated in some rows and not others, as once, few, many or a class when expanded.

V gene	D gene	clone size	J gene	CDR3 length	CDR3 protein	CDR3 DNA
TRBV30	-	-	TRBJ2-3	12	CAWSVLADTQYF	TGTGCCTGGAGTGTACTAGCAGATACGCAGTATTTT
TRBV5-5	-	-	TRBJ1-2	14	CASSGEGVSYGYTF	TGTGCCAGCAGCGGAGAGGGTGTGAGCTATGGCTACACCTTC
TRBV29-1	TRBD1	-	TRBJ2-5	14	CSVGYGTGKETQYF	TGCAGCGTTGGGTATGGGACAGGCAAAGAGACCCAGTACTTC
TRBV2	TRBD1	-	TRBJ1-6	14	CASSRQGGNSPLHF	TGTGCCAGCAGTAGGCAGGGGGGCAATTCACCCCTCCACTTT
TRBV20-1	-	-	TRBJ2-5	11	CSALTRETQYF	TGCAGTGCTCTCACTAGGGAGACCCAGTACTTC
TRBV9	-	-	TRBJ1-1	17	CASSVGAGGLRGAEAFF	TGTGCCAGCAGCGTAGGTGCGGGGGGCCTTCGAGGGGCTGAAGCTTTCTTT
TRBV27	TRBD2	-	TRBJ2-3	15	CASRKRGGMSDTQYF	TGTGCCAGCCGTAAGCGGGGGGGGATGTCAGATACGCAGTATTTT
TRBV3-1/TRBV3-2	-	once	TRBJ1-6	16	CASSQDHGSGGSPLHF	TGTGCCAGCAGCCAAGATCACGGGTCGGGTGGATCACCCCTCCACTTT
TRBV5-4	-	-	TRBJ2-1	14	CAAAVGGAVNEQFF	TGTGCGGCGGCGGTAGGGGGGGCAGTCAATGAGCAGTTCTTC
TRBV7-9	-	few	TRBJ2-1	16	CASSHIAKPPGDEQFF	TGTGCCAGCAGCCACATAGCGAAACCCCCGGGCGATGAGCAGTTCTTC
TRBV24-1	-	-	TRBJ1-4	15	CATSDGSGPGEKLFF	TGTGCCACCAGTGATGGATCCGGACCGGGGGAAAAACTGTTTTTT
TRBV13	-	-	TRBJ2-2	15	CASSLRGSNTGELFF	TGTGCCAGCAGCTTACGGGGGTCGAACACCGGGGAGCTGTTTTTT
TRBV5-4	-	few	TRBJ1-6	18	CASSRDLPGSSYNSPLHF	TGTGCCAGCAGCAGAGACTTACCGGGGAGCTCCTATAATTCACCCCTCCACTTT
TRBV15	-	-	TRBJ1-6	14	CATSRDRHESPLHF	TGTGCCACCAGCAGAGATCGTCACGAGTCACCCCTCCACTTT
TRBV5-5	TRBD1	-	TRBJ2-4	17	CASSWRSGTGGLNIQYF	TGTGCCAGCAGCTGGAGATCCGGGACAGGGGGATTAAACATTCAGTACTTC
TRBV27	TRBD2	-	TRBJ2-3	12	CASSSAGGEGYF	TGTGCCAGCAGTTCGGCCGGGGGGGAGGGATATTTT
TRBV6-5	-	-	TRBJ1-6	13	CASTETNNSPLHF	TGTGCCAGCACGGAGACCAATAATTCACCCCTCCACTTT
TRBV27	TRBD1	-	TRBJ2-3	16	CASSFGTGGRTDTQYF	TGTGCCAGCAGTTTCGGGACAGGGGGTCGCACAGATACGCAGTATTTT
TRBV20-1	TRBD1	-	TRBJ2-5	13	CSASPDREKTQYF	TGCAGTGCTAGTCCGGACAGGGAAAAGACCCAGTACTTC
TRBV2	-	-	TRBJ1-2	14	CASRPGAQLWGYTF	TGTGCCAGCAGGCCAGGGGCCCAACTCTGGGGCTACACCTTC
TRBV7-9	-	-	TRBJ2-3	15	CASSPRGIGTDTQYF	TGTGCCAGCAGCCCCCGAGGGATAGGGACAGATACGCAGTATTTT
TRBV7-3	-	-	TRBJ1-1	15	CASRSLRLVADKAFF	TGTGCCAGCAGAAGCTTAAGGCTAGTAGCCGATAAAGCTTTCTTT
TRBV2	-	-	TRBJ1-1	15	CASSDWDTVNTEAFF	TGTGCCAGCAGTGACTGGGACACCGTGAACACTGAAGCTTTCTTT
TRBV2	-	-	TRBJ1-6	14	CASLGGSSNSPLHF	TGTGCCAGCCTAGGTGGCAGTTCTAATTCACCCCTCCACTTT